This TCR beta chain was sequenced in a study of low-dose radiotherapy and immunotherapy resistance in tumors. Study-wide context: Doses of 0.5 Gy per fraction every 2 weeks, totaling 6.5 Gy, went to Cohort 1.

Time point of the sample: before trial treatment. TRAV and TRBV primers primed cDNA for both TCRalpha and TCRbeta. The authors ran about 21 PCR cycles to amplify TCRs with a constant-region primer and V-primer adapter. TCRdb reprocessed the reads with MiXCR, giving one entry per CDR3 protein. Altogether 80,000 to 95,000 distinct CDR3 sequences are present, around 9.2% being singletons, with the ten largest covering approximately 0.98%. Trimming left V 1 base short and J 5 bases short, with 11 bases between. The CDR3 has 15 residues. The V gene's germline CDR1 is SGHDN and CDR2 FVKESK. The chain employs TRBV14 and TRBJ2-2; tentative D call: TRBD1 (6 bases). The sequence was obtained from a male donor with prostate cancer. Sequencing was performed on PBMCs, taken before treatment. The CDR3 here is CASSQVGAGTGELFF. CDR3 DNA sequence: TGTGCCAGCAGCCAAGTGGGGGCCGGGACCGGGGAGCTGTTTTTT.